Listed here are 27 T cell receptor beta chains from one sample, sequenced in a study of CD8+ T cells in alopecia areata. RNA was extracted and reverse transcribed into cDNA as the sequencing template. The method was immunoSEQ multiplex PCR; TCRdb's version includes in-frame clones alone and lacks a portion of them. The data show almost 250,000 clones, less than 80% seen once. Sample: CD4+ T cells sorted from blood, taken at week 0. These receptors were obtained from a human donor with alopecia areata.

V and J are TRBV15 and TRBJ2-1; D is uncertain. CDR3 length: 13 residues. CDR1 is LNHNV and CDR2 is YYDKDF in the germline V gene (reference sequence). V was cut by 4 bases and J by 7 bases, with 11 bases left in between. The CDR3 here is CATSTRPANEQFF. Written as DNA, the CDR3 is TGTGCCACCAGCACCCGACCTGCAAATGAGCAGTTCTTC. The whole variable domain, filled in from reference TRBV15 and TRBJ2-1, reads DAMVIQNPRYQVTQFGKPVTLSCSQTLNHNVMYWYQQKSSQAPKLLFHYYDKDFNNEADTPDNFQSRRPNTSFCFLDIRSPGLGDTAMYLCATSTRPANEQFFGPGTRLTVL.

In this sample, this clone turned up a few times. The chain combines TRBV29-1 with TRBJ2-2; D remains ambiguous. The ends were cut back, 7 bases at V and 3 bases at J, with 21 bases in the middle. Germline CDR1 reads SQVTM; CDR2 reads ANQGSEA. CDR3 length equals 16 residues. The chain's CDR3 is CSGSTPAGSDTGELFF. DNA for the CDR3: TGCAGCGGTTCGACACCGGCCGGGTCGGACACCGGGGAGCTGTTTTTT.

J is TRBJ2-3 and V is TRBV4-3; D gene ambiguous. The CDR3 length is 15 residues. CDR1 and CDR2 (germline): LGHNA, YSLEER. Trimming removed 0 bases from V and 4 bases from J, with 11 bases in between. The CDR3 DNA sequence: TGCGCCAGCAGCCAAGATCTGCTAGTCGCAGATACGCAGTATTTT. Translated: CASSQDLLVADTQYF.

The gene calls are TRBV9 and TRBJ2-7; D assignment may be TRBD1 or TRBD2 (6 bases each). The V gene lost 0 bases and the J gene lost 6 bases, with 13 bases spanning the gap. Germline V gene sequence: CDR1 SGDLS, CDR2 YYNGEE. The CDR3 covers 14 residues. The CDR3 here is CASSVGSGAPEQYF. CDR3 DNA: TGTGCCAGCAGCGTAGGGTCGGGGGCGCCCGAGCAGTACTTC.

This clone occurred once. The chain is built from TRBV4-2 and TRBJ2-5; tentatively, D is TRBD2 (5 bases). V lost 0 bases and J 4 bases, leaving 9 bases between the germline ends. The CDR3 is made up of 14 amino acids. Per germline, CDR1 LGHNA and CDR2 YNFKEQ. The CDR3 spells CASSQDQLAETQYF. The CDR3 nucleotides read TGTGCCAGCAGCCAAGATCAGCTAGCAGAGACCCAGTACTTC.

This clone was detected only a few times. The chain carries TRBV27 and TRBJ1-6; the D gene is possibly TRBD1 (5 bases). V gave up 2 bases and J gave up 4 bases, with 9 bases separating them. There are 15 residues in the CDR3. In germline, CDR1 is MNHEY, CDR2 SMNVEV (reference sequence). In nucleotides, the CDR3 is TGTGCCAGCAGTTTACAGGGTTATTATAATTCACCCCTCCACTTT. Residues: CASSLQGYYNSPLHF.

This clone was recorded a few times. The chain recombines TRBV5-6 with TRBJ2-5, with D perhaps TRBD2 (7 bases). Trimming shortened V by 0 bases and J by 5 bases, and 14 bases separated the two germline ends. This CDR3 is 15 amino acids long. Germline V lookup: CDR1 SGHDT, CDR2 YYEEEE. The DNA of the CDR3 is TGTGCCAGCAGCTTGGTAGGGGGGGCCGGGGAGACCCAGTACTTC. Residues: CASSLVGGAGETQYF.

J is TRBJ2-1 and V is TRBV25-1; perhaps TRBD2 as D (7 bases). Germline assignment: CDR1 MGHDK and CDR2 SYGVNS. V was trimmed by 1 base and J by 3 bases, leaving 10 bases between them. The CDR3 is made up of 15 amino acids. CDR3 protein: CASSEWGGFYNEQFF. As DNA, the CDR3 is TGTGCCAGCAGTGAATGGGGGGGCTTCTACAATGAGCAGTTCTTC.

The gene calls are TRBV29-1 and TRBJ1-2; 7 bases map to TRBD1. The CDR3 runs to 13 residues. Germline V gene lookup returns CDR1 SQVTM and CDR2 ANQGSEA. The V gene end was trimmed by 7 bases and the J gene end by 4 bases; junction bases not matched to a gene: 9. The CDR3 sequence: CSAIDRVIYGYTF. The CDR3 nucleotides read TGCAGCGCCATAGACAGGGTAATCTATGGCTACACCTTC.

The gene calls are TRBV29-1 and TRBJ2-3; D perhaps matches TRBD1 (6 bases). This CDR3 is 13 amino acids long. Trimming left V 7 bases short and J 4 bases short, with 15 bases between. The germline V gene encodes CDR1 SQVTM and CDR2 ANQGSEA. CDR3 sequence reads: CSGGGGKADTQYF. In DNA, the CDR3 is TGCAGCGGAGGGGGTGGTAAAGCAGATACGCAGTATTTT.

J is TRBJ2-3 and V is TRBV30; 13 bases fit TRBD2. V lost 8 bases to trimming and J lost 4 bases; unmatched junction nucleotides: 3. The germline CDR1 and CDR2 sequences are GTSNPN and SVGIG (reference sequence). The CDR3 contains 13 residues. The chain's CDR3 is CAQGTSGADTQYF. CDR3 nucleotides: TGTGCCCAAGGGACTAGCGGGGCAGATACGCAGTATTTT.

This clone was seen more than once but under ten times. This chain connects TRBV7-2 to TRBJ1-5; a possible D gene is TRBD1 (5 bases). Germline V gene lookup returns CDR1 SGHTA and CDR2 FQGNSA. With 1 base removed from V and 3 bases from J, the gap between germline ends came to 13 bases. There are 16 residues in the CDR3. CDR3 amino acids: CASSLVVGTFNQPQHF. CDR3 coding DNA: TGTGCCAGCAGCTTAGTTGTCGGGACCTTCAATCAGCCCCAGCATTTT.

The chain couples TRBV9 to TRBJ2-1, with D possibly called TRBD1 or TRBD2 (5 bases each). Trimming removed 0 bases at V and 6 bases at J, with 19 bases between. This CDR3 is built from 17 residues. CDR1 and CDR2 (germline): SGDLS, YYNGEE. The DNA of the CDR3 is TGTGCCAGCAGCGTAGTTTCGGGGCCCTCGCCCCTCAATGAGCAGTTCTTC. This encodes CASSVVSGPSPLNEQFF.

CDR3 residues: CASSRQETQYF. The CDR3 nucleotides are TGTGCCAGCAGCCGCCAAGAGACCCAGTACTTC. The V and J genes are TRBV5-4 and TRBJ2-5; D gene unclear. Germline V gives CDR1 SGHNT, CDR2 YYREEE (reference sequence). There are 11 residues in the CDR3. V gave up 4 bases and J gave up 1 base, with 2 bases separating them.

Notes on this clone: The sample has other DNA sequences that encode this CDR3 too. The V and J genes are TRBV29-1 and TRBJ2-7; D remains ambiguous. The V end lost 5 bases, the J end lost 2 bases, and 10 bases lay between the germline ends. CDR1 is SQVTM, CDR2 ANQGSEA, per germline. The length of the CDR3 is 12 residues. The CDR3 is CSVTDGTYEQYF. Written as DNA, the CDR3 is TGCAGCGTTACTGACGGAACCTACGAGCAGTACTTC.

Of note for this clone: It is likely a read error, because the conserved phenylalanine at the end of the CDR3 is missing. It is unclear where the CDR3 begins or ends on the DNA, so no DNA is shown, and the CDR3 is as TCRdb lists it. J is TRBJ1-1 and V is TRBV1; the table gives TRBD1 as D, unverified against the DNA. TRBV1 has pseudogene status. Both ends counted, the CDR3 spans 9 residues. The CDR3 region is CTSSQDGSI.

The chain carries TRBV19 and TRBJ1-4; D remains unclear. This CDR3 has 15 amino acids. V was clipped by 5 bases and J by 3 bases, with 13 bases between them. Per the germline V gene, CDR1 is LNHDA and CDR2 is SQIVND (reference sequence). The CDR3 region is CASSPSDGPNEKLFF. The CDR3 nucleotides read TGTGCCAGTAGTCCTTCGGACGGACCTAATGAAAAACTGTTTTTT.

This clone appeared a few times. CDR3 nucleotide sequence: TGTGCCAGCAGCATGGACAGATGGGTGGATACGCAGTATTTT. It encodes CASSMDRWVDTQYF. The rearrangement uses TRBV7-9 and TRBJ2-3; TRBD1 might be the D (6 bases). Trimming shortened V by 5 bases and J by 6 bases, and 15 bases separated the two germline ends. Germline lookup yields CDR1 SEHNR and CDR2 FQNEAQ (reference sequence). There are 14 residues in the CDR3.

The rearrangement joins TRBV29-1 to TRBJ1-1, with a possible D match to TRBD1 (6 bases). This CDR3 comprises 12 residues. V dropped 2 bases and J dropped 6 bases, with 10 bases sitting between them. Germline CDR1 reads SQVTM; CDR2 reads ANQGSEA. The CDR3 DNA is TGCAGCGTTGAAAGGGGGAGCGCTGAAGCTTTCTTT. The encoded protein is CSVERGSAEAFF. Looking up the rest from reference TRBV29-1 and TRBJ1-1 gives the full variable domain: SAVISQKPSRDICQRGTSLTIQCQVDSQVTMMFWYRQQPGQSLTLIATANQGSEATYESGFVIDKFPISRPNLTFSTLTVSNMSPEDSSIYLCSVERGSAEAFFGQGTRLTVV.

The chain employs TRBV5-4 and TRBJ1-5, with 7 bases lining up with TRBD1. The J segment lost 7 bases and the V segment lost 5 bases, leaving 6 bases of the junction unmatched. The CDR3 is 13 amino acids. CDR1 is SGHNT, CDR2 YYREEE, per germline (reference sequence). Here the CDR3 DNA reads TGTGCCAGCAGTGCGCAGGGGGAGCAGCCCCAGCATTTT. Translated, it gives CASSAQGEQPQHF.

This chain joins TRBV2 and TRBJ1-5; the D is unclear. Germline-derived CDR1 and CDR2 are SNHLY and FYNNEI. V lost 3 bases and J lost 1, with 10 bases in between. The CDR3 is made up of 15 amino acids. In nucleotides, the CDR3 is TGTGCCAGCAGTGAGGGTAGGGCGAGCAATCAGCCCCAGCATTTT. Translating it yields CASSEGRASNQPQHF.

This clone was found a few times. The V and J genes are TRBV30 and TRBJ2-2; 8 bases line up with TRBD2. The CDR3 sequence is 14 residues long. After removal of 3 bases from V and 3 bases from J, the junction contained 3 bases not matched to a gene. Germline V gene lookup returns CDR1 GTSNPN and CDR2 SVGIG (reference sequence). CDR3 coding DNA: TGTGCCTGGAGCGGGGGGGCCCACACCGGGGAGCTGTTTTTT. This translates into CAWSGGAHTGELFF.

This clone was observed a handful of times. The DNA for the CDR3 is TGTGCCAGCAGCCACCGGACAGGGACAGATACGCAGTATTTT. It translates to CASSHRTGTDTQYF. The chain carries TRBV4-2 and TRBJ2-3, with 8 bases fitting TRBD1. Germline assignment: CDR1 LGHNA and CDR2 YNFKEQ. CDR3 length: 14 residues. V shed 3 bases, J shed 3 bases, and the junction held 2 bases outside the gene matches.

The gene calls are TRBV23-1 and TRBJ1-1; D is unresolved. TRBV23-1 counts as an open reading frame of uncertain function. The CDR3 extends over 16 amino acids. The V and J ends lost 0 bases and 1 base respectively, with 12 bases between them. CDR3 bases: TGCGCCAGCAGTCAATCTCACCTGAGGGAGAACACTGAAGCTTTCTTT. The encoded protein is CASSQSHLRENTEAFF.

The CDR3 DNA reads as TGCGCCAGCACCGAACCCCAGATGGAGGGCACAGATACGCAGTATTTT. This gives the protein CASTEPQMEGTDTQYF. The chain employs TRBV10-1 and TRBJ2-3, with D possibly TRBD2 on 5 matching bases. This CDR3 region has 16 residues. The germline V gene has CDR1 WNHNN and CDR2 SYGVQD (reference sequence). V was shortened by 7 bases and J by 1 base, with 18 bases between the two germline ends.

Note on this clone: Different DNA sequences within this sample yield the same CDR3. This chain joins TRBV29-1 and TRBJ2-7; D possibly uses TRBD1 or TRBD2 (6 bases each). The CDR3 runs 13 residues. Germline CDR1 SQVTM, CDR2 ANQGSEA. Deletions cut 4 bases from V and 2 bases from J, with 12 bases between. This CDR3 reads CSVAGGQAYEQYF. The DNA of the CDR3 is TGCAGCGTTGCTGGGGGGCAGGCCTACGAGCAGTACTTC.

CDR3 DNA sequence: TGTGCCAGCAGCTTGGCCGGCGGAGAGGGAAACACCATATATTTT. Protein product: CASSLAGGEGNTIYF. The chain is built from TRBV5-4 and TRBJ1-3; D is undetermined. The CDR3 contains 15 residues. CDR1 and CDR2 (germline): SGHNT, YYREEE (reference sequence). V was shortened by 0 bases and J by 4 bases, with 11 bases between the two germline ends. Based on the CDR3 plus reference TRBV5-4 and TRBJ1-3, the full variable domain is ETGVTQSPTHLIKTRGQQVTLRCSSQSGHNTVSWYQQALGQGPQFIFQYYREEENGRGNFPPRFSGLQFPNYSSELNVNALELDDSALYLCASSLAGGEGNTIYFGEGSWLTVV.